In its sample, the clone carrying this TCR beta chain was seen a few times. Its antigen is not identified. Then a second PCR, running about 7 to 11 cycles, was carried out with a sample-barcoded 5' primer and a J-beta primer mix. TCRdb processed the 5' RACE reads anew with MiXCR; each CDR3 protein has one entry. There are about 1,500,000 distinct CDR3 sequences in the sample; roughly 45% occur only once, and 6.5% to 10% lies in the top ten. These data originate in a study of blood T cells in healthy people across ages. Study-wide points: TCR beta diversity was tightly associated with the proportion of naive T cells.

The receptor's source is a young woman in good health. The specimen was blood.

The CDR3 DNA reads as TGTGCCAGCAGTTCCCCAGGGGCGTCAGGGTACAATGAGCAGTTCTTC. Amino acids: CASSSPGASGYNEQFF. V gene TRBV2 combines with J gene TRBJ2-1; D is perhaps TRBD1 (6 bases). V lost 5 bases and J 4 bases, leaving 18 bases between the germline ends. This CDR3 region has 16 residues. Germline V gene lookup returns CDR1 SNHLY and CDR2 FYNNEI.